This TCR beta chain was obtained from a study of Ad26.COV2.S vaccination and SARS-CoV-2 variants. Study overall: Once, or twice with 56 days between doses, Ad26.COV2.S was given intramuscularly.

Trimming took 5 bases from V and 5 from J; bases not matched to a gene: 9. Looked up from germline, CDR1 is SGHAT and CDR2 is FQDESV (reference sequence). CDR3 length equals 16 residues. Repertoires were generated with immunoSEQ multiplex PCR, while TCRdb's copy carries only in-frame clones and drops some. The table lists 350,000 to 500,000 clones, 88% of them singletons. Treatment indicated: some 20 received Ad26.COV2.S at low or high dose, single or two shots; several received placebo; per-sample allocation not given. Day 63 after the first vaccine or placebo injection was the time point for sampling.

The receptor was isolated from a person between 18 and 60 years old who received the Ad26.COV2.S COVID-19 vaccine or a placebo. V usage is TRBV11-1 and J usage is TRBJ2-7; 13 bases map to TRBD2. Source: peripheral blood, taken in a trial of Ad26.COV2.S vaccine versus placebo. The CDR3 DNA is TGTGCCAGCAGCCCGATGACTAGCGGGGGGAAACACGAGCAGTACTTC. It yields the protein CASSPMTSGGKHEQYF.